Included here is one TCR beta chain sequence, with context. Its cognate antigen is unknown. The data are from a study of early T cells in non-severe SARS-CoV-2 infection. Study summary: Sequencing targeted bulk RNA from unsorted whole blood, leaving chains unpaired. Findings of the study overall: VDJdb matching favored anti-spike CD8 responses, missing private and CD4 specificities.

Each single cDNA molecule received a unique molecular identifier. In TCRdb, the 5' RACE reads were re-called with MiXCR into one record per CDR3 protein. The data show under 100,000 distinct CDR3 sequences, approximately 9.9% seen once. Germline V lookup: CDR1 MNHEY, CDR2 SVGAGI. The V gene lost 4 bases and the J gene lost 0 bases, with 8 bases spanning the gap. The CDR3 spans 14 residues. The TCR sequence derives from an adult who was a healthcare worker with PCR-confirmed SARS-CoV-2 infection or an uninfected control (not recorded which). Sample: whole blood. The chain links TRBV6-5 to TRBJ2-3; D gene unclear. CDR3 region: CASSWLASTDTQYF. The CDR3 DNA reads as TGTGCCAGCAGTTGGCTGGCGAGCACAGATACGCAGTATTTT.